The next 7 T cell receptor beta chains were all read from a single sample in a study of cytomegalovirus exposure and HLA in healthy donors. The PCR ran on 60 Vbeta and 13 Jbeta primers. TCRdb's table, derived via immunoSEQ multiplex PCR, lists solely in-frame clones and lacks some. The sample has 100,000 or so clones. Sequencing was done on a sample of PBMCs. The receptors were sampled from a woman in her 30s in good health and CMV-seronegative.

The chain couples TRBV13 to TRBJ2-1; 9 bases align to TRBD2. The CDR3 is made up of 17 amino acids. Losses at the gene ends were 1 base for V and 5 bases for J; bases not matched to a gene: 9. CDR1 is PRHDT, CDR2 FYEKMQ, per germline (reference sequence). The CDR3 here is CASSLELAGAGDNEQFF. CDR3 sequence (DNA): TGTGCCAGCAGCTTAGAATTAGCGGGGGCAGGCGACAATGAGCAGTTCTTC.

Here the CDR3 reads CASSPGGAGANVLTF. The CDR3 DNA is TGTGCCAGTAGTCCTGGGGGCGCGGGGGCCAACGTCCTGACTTTC. The gene calls are TRBV19 and TRBJ2-6, with D possibly matching TRBD1 (6 bases). This CDR3 is 15 amino acids long. Trimming left V 5 bases short and J 4 bases short, with 12 bases between. CDR1 and CDR2 (germline): LNHDA, SQIVND (reference sequence).

The chain is built from TRBV9 and TRBJ2-7; D might be TRBD1 (6 bases). The CDR3 spans 18 residues. The germline V gene has CDR1 SGDLS and CDR2 YYNGEE. The V and J ends lost 0 bases and 3 bases respectively, with 22 bases between them. CDR3 residues: CASSVVPKTSTGLYEQYF. CDR3 nucleotides: TGTGCCAGCAGCGTAGTACCTAAAACCTCGACAGGCCTCTACGAGCAGTACTTC.

The chain has TRBV28 and TRBJ1-2; D gene uncertain. Trimming left V 1 base short and J 6 bases short, with 6 bases between. The CDR3 totals 12 residues. Germline CDR1 is MDHEN and CDR2 is SYDVKM. CDR3 nucleotide sequence: TGTGCCAGCAGTTTATCCCGGGATGGCTACACCTTC. It is translated as CASSLSRDGYTF.

The chain couples TRBV28 to TRBJ2-7; tentatively, D is TRBD2 (6 bases). This CDR3 has 14 residues. V lost 4 bases and J lost 7, with 17 bases in between. The germline CDR1 and CDR2 sequences are MDHEN and SYDVKM. The DNA for the CDR3 is TGTGCCAGCAGTTCCCCCTCACGGGAGAGGGAGCAGTACTTC. It yields the protein CASSSPSREREQYF.

V is TRBV28 and J is TRBJ1-1; 7 positions match TRBD1. The CDR3 is 18 amino acids. Germline lookup yields CDR1 MDHEN and CDR2 SYDVKM. The V segment lost 7 bases and the J segment 1 base; nucleotides outside the gene matches: 18. This CDR3 reads CASTQAGGYFSTNTEAFF. Written as DNA, the CDR3 is TGTGCCAGCACCCAAGCAGGGGGTTATTTTAGTACGAACACTGAAGCTTTCTTT.

DNA for the CDR3: TGTGCCAGTAGAAAAGCGGGAGGGCCCCTCGGCGAGCAGTACTTC. Translating gives CASRKAGGPLGEQYF. The chain links TRBV19 to TRBJ2-7; 10 nucleotides agree with TRBD2. This CDR3 region has 15 residues. The V and J ends lost 6 bases and 6 bases, in that order; junction bases with no gene match: 11. Germline V gene data show CDR1 as LNHDA and CDR2 as SQIVND (reference sequence).